Many counts were recorded for the clone carrying this T cell receptor beta chain. Its antigen is unidentified. Broader study findings: Tumor memory CD4+ T cell TCR gene usage clustered with blood and lymph node memory CD4+ cells and lymph node naive CD4+ cells.

Trimming removed 4 bases at V and 0 bases at J, with 11 bases between. The germline V gene has CDR1 SGHRS and CDR2 YFSETQ. This CDR3 is built from 15 residues. Constant-region reverse primers amplified full-length variable regions, followed by semi-nested Nested Universal Primer A PCR. TCRdb processed the 5' RACE reads anew with MiXCR; each CDR3 protein has one entry. The profile covers roughly 55,000 distinct CDR3 sequences, with approximately 25% appearing a single time and 3.2% taken by the ten largest. The rearrangement uses TRBV5-1 and TRBJ2-4; maybe TRBD2 (5 bases). The receptor was isolated from a female donor with breast cancer. Sample: tumor-infiltrating naive CD4+ T cells sorted from the breast tumor. Subset meaning: naive CD4+ T cells, CD4+CD45RA+CD25-. CDR3 coding DNA: TGCGCCAGCAGCCCTCGGACTCTAGCCAAAAACATTCAGTACTTC. Amino acid sequence: CASSPRTLAKNIQYF.